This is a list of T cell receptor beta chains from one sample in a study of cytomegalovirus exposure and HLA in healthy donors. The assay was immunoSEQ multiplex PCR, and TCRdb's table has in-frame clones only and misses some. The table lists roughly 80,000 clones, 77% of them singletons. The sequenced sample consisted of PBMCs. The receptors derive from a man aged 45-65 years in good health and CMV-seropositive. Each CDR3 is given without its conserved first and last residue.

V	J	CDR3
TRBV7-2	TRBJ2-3	ASRTGGGGTDTQY
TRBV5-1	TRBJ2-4	ASSLLGLAGLGPKNIQY
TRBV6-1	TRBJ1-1	ATYRGMNTEAF
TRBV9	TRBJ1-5	ASSSNSNQPQH
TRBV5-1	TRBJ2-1	ASSDNLAGDSYNEQF
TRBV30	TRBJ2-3	AWRSTSDSTDTQY
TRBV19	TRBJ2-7	ASSRASGTSGSYEQY
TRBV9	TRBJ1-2	ASSVVPSTGANYGYT
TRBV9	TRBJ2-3	ASSTPPQDTTDTQY
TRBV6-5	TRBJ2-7	ASTAPQNEQY
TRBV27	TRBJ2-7	ASSLGAIASEQY
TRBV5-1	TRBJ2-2	ASPTTSGTGELF
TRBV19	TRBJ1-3	ASSMGGQRSGNTIY
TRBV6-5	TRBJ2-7	ASSYSAGVNYEQY
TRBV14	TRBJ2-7	ASSQEAYFTSGGYEQY
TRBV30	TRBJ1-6	AWSVQGNNSPLH
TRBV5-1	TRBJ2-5	ASSSEREFETQY
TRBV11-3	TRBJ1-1	ASSLVGTGNTEAF
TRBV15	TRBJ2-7	ATSNGVNREQY
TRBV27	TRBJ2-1	ASRKSGGSYNEQF
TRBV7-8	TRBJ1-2	ASRPDRGPGGYT
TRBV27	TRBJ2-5	ASSPRVPETQY
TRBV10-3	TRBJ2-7	AISGTLAPSSYEQY
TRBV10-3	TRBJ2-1	AISGGGVLAF
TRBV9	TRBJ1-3	ASSESGQGPYTIY
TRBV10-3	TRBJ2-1	AISDGTGRANEQF
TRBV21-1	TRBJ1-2	ASSKAGSGYT
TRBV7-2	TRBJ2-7	ASSLLGAYEQY
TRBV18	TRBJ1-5	ASSPQQGADQPQH
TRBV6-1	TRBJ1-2	VLDRNYGYT
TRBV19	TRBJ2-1	ASSMGTSGSYEQF
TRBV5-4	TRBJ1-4	ASSLGTGINEKLF
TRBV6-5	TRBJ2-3	ASSSGRGSTDTQY
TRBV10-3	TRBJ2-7	AISVGTGVLEQY
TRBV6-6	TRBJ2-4	ASSGAPPGKNIQY
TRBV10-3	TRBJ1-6	AISGDYQGGPLH
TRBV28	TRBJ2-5	ASSPSDLQETQY
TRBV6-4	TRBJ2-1	ASAKGAQGEQF
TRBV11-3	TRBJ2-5	ASSSPRTIQETQY
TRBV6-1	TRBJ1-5	ASTRNSNQPQH
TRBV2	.	ASRKGPSGEAYEQY
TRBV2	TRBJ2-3	ASSVSRTSGVTDTQY
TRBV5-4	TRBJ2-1	ASSLELAGSSYNEQF
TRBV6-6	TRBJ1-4	ASTRRTATNEKLF
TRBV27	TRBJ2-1	ASSSLGLAGEVEQF
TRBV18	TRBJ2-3	ASSPPLATTDTQY
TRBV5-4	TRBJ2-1	ASSTGLAGVRGQF
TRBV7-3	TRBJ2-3	ASSPGSYPDTQY
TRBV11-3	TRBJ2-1	ASSPTDRGLSVDEQF
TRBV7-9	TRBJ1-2	ASSRSGVGYGYT
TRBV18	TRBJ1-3	ASSPDRGTGNTIY
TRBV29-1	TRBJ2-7	SVANAYEQY
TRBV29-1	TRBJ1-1	STPGGATEAF
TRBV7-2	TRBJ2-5	ASSFLTSGEETQY
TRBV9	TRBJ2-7	ASSVAGTSGPTSPYEQY
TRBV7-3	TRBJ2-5	ASSAGLQETQY
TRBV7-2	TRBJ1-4	ASSTLAGFGEKLF